Following are 26 T cell receptor beta chains from one sample sequenced in a study of blood T cell repertoires in COVID-19 (TCRdb year 2020). Receptors were amplified or captured by the immunoSEQ multiplex PCR assay. TCRdb mirrors the immuneACCESS table, restricted to in-frame sequences. Some clones are absent from its copies; in checked studies, under half trace to an unresolved V gene, and the reason for the others is unknown. The sample table shows 130,000 to 150,000 clones, and 80% are seen once. The top ten clonotypes cover 3.5% of the sample. Sequencing input: peripheral blood. The receptors were gathered from a man in his 70s who had recovered from COVID-19.

The gene calls are TRBV15 and TRBJ2-7, with 8 bases fitting TRBD2. The ends lost 5 bases at V and 2 bases at J; junction bases unmatched: 8. Per the germline V gene, CDR1 is LNHNV and CDR2 is YYDKDF (reference sequence). The CDR3 is 15 residues long. For the CDR3, the DNA is TGTGCCACCAGCCTGGGAGGGACTAGGGCCTACGAGCAGTACTTC. Encoded protein: CATSLGGTRAYEQYF.

The chain uses TRBV30 and TRBJ2-5; D may be TRBD1 (6 bases). Germline V gives CDR1 GTSNPN, CDR2 SVGIG (reference sequence). This CDR3 is 15 amino acids long. Deletions cut 0 bases from V and 1 base from J, with 12 bases between. The CDR3 region has the DNA TGTGCCTGGAGTGTAGATATAGGGGGCCAAGAGACCCAGTACTTC. Translation gives CAWSVDIGGQETQYF.

The J gene is TRBJ1-5, the V gene TRBV10-3; no firm D call. This CDR3 spans 17 amino acids. CDR1 and CDR2 (germline): ENHRY, SYGVKD. V lost 2 bases, J lost 4 bases, and 18 bases lay in between. The CDR3 is CAISEGLGLRSNQPQHF. The CDR3 nucleotides read TGTGCCATCAGTGAGGGTTTGGGCCTCAGGTCTAATCAGCCCCAGCATTTT.

This clone was seen just once. The chain joins TRBV3-1 (or the pseudogene TRBV3-2) to TRBJ1-6; 8 nucleotides line up with TRBD1. Losses at the gene ends were 3 bases for V and 9 bases for J; bases not matched to a gene: 4. The CDR3 length is 14 residues. Germline V gene lookup returns CDR1 LGHDT and CDR2 YNNKEL (reference sequence). The CDR3: CASSHGTGVSPLHF. The CDR3 nucleotides are TGTGCCAGCAGCCATGGGACAGGTGTTTCACCCCTCCACTTT.

This rearrangement joins TRBV30 to TRBJ2-3; D may be TRBD2 (6 bases). V was trimmed by 4 bases and J by 0 bases, leaving 20 bases between them. This CDR3 has 17 residues. Germline CDR1 reads GTSNPN; CDR2 reads SVGIG (reference sequence). The CDR3: CAWIDGWPGESTDTQYF. The CDR3 region has the DNA TGTGCCTGGATAGATGGTTGGCCGGGGGAAAGCACAGATACGCAGTATTTT.

The chain employs TRBV9 and TRBJ1-3; D gene unclear. The CDR3 spans 13 residues. Germline CDR1 SGDLS, CDR2 YYNGEE. Trimming removed 0 bases from V and 4 bases from J, with 5 bases in between. The CDR3 sequence is CASSVGQGNTIYF. CDR3 bases: TGTGCCAGCAGCGTAGGGCAGGGAAACACCATATATTTT.

This chain uses TRBV19 with TRBJ1-5; D unclear. The CDR3 spans 16 residues. CDR1 LNHDA and CDR2 SQIVND come from the germline V gene (reference sequence). Trimming cost V 5 bases and J 5 bases, with 19 bases left between them. This CDR3 is CASSARLGGSYQPQHF. For the CDR3, the DNA is TGTGCCAGTAGTGCCAGACTAGGAGGGAGCTATCAGCCCCAGCATTTT.

The V call is TRBV11-2, the J call TRBJ2-1, with 8 bases that match TRBD1. Germline lookup yields CDR1 SGHAT and CDR2 FQNNGV. The length of the CDR3 is 15 residues. J gave up 9 bases and V 2 bases, and 9 bases lay outside the gene matches. For the CDR3, the DNA is TGTGCCAGCAGCTTAAGGCAACAGGGGGATGGTGAGCAGTTCTTC. Protein: CASSLRQQGDGEQFF.

This clone was recorded a few times. This chain connects TRBV27 to TRBJ2-7, with 9 positions matching TRBD1. This CDR3 contains 16 residues. Germline loops: CDR1 MNHEY, CDR2 SMNVEV (reference sequence). The V gene end was trimmed by 6 bases and the J gene end by 5 bases; junction bases not matched to a gene: 14. The CDR3 DNA reads TGTGCCAGCAGCCCCGTGGGGACAGGGAGTCTCCACGAGCAGTACTTC. Protein product: CASSPVGTGSLHEQYF.

The genes are TRBV5-1 and TRBJ2-7, with 11 bases fitting TRBD2. Trimming cost V 10 bases and J 4 bases; bases outside gene matches: 10. Germline CDR1 reads SGHRS; CDR2 reads YFSETQ. The CDR3 is 14 residues long. This CDR3 is CASCAGLAAYEQYF. The CDR3 DNA follows: TGCGCCTCGTGTGCGGGACTAGCGGCGTACGAGCAGTACTTC. Full variable domain (missing parts from reference TRBV5-1 and TRBJ2-7): KAGVTQTPRYLIKTRGQQVTLSCSPISGHRSVSWYQQTPGQGLQFLFEYFSETQRNKGNFPGRFSGRQFSNSRSEMNVSTLELGDSALYLCASCAGLAAYEQYFGPGTRLTVT.

V gene TRBV24-1 combines with J gene TRBJ2-1, with 11 bases fitting TRBD1. With 2 bases clipped from V and 3 bases from J, the junction kept 2 bases outside the gene matches. The CDR3 covers 16 residues. CDR1 and CDR2 from the germline V gene are KGHDR and SFDVKD. The CDR3 DNA follows: TGTGCCACCAGTGATTCCGGGACAGGGGGCTACAATGAGCAGTTCTTC. Protein sequence: CATSDSGTGGYNEQFF.

The chain couples TRBV6-1 to TRBJ2-7, with a tentative D call TRBD2 (5 bases). There are 16 residues in the CDR3. Germline V gives CDR1 MNHNS, CDR2 SASEGT. The V gene lost 2 bases and the J gene lost 4 bases, with 18 bases spanning the gap. Here the CDR3 reads CASSEMGAGLLYEQYF. DNA of the CDR3: TGTGCCAGCAGTGAAATGGGTGCGGGCCTTCTTTACGAGCAGTACTTC.

The chain has TRBV6-5 and TRBJ2-4; 7 bases line up with TRBD1. J gave up 3 bases and V 5 bases, and 7 bases lay outside the gene matches. CDR1 and CDR2 (germline): MNHEY, SVGAGI. The CDR3 has 15 amino acids. This chain's CDR3 is CASSPDRTDKNIQYF. The CDR3 DNA is TGTGCCAGCAGTCCGGACAGGACCGACAAAAACATTCAGTACTTC.

This clone appeared a single time. The rearrangement links TRBV19 to TRBJ1-6; TRBD1 is a possible D gene (5 bases). The CDR3 spans 14 residues. Per germline, CDR1 LNHDA and CDR2 SQIVND (reference sequence). The V gene lost 2 bases and the J gene lost 8 bases, with 10 bases spanning the gap. CDR3 amino acids: CASSISGEDSPLHF. Written as DNA, the CDR3 is TGTGCCAGTAGTATATCGGGGGAGGATTCACCCCTCCACTTT.

V gene TRBV29-1 combines with J gene TRBJ1-2, with D possibly being TRBD1 (6 bases). The CDR3 consists of 12 residues. In germline, CDR1 is SQVTM, CDR2 ANQGSEA. The V end lost 7 bases, the J end lost 1 base, and 10 bases lay between the germline ends. CDR3 DNA: TGCAGCGGGGGGCAGGTTAACTATGGCTACACCTTC. Its translation: CSGGQVNYGYTF.

The chain combines TRBV11-3 with TRBJ2-1; 14 bases align to TRBD2. The J segment lost 10 bases and the V segment lost 2 bases, leaving 10 bases of the junction unmatched. The CDR3 consists of 17 residues. The V gene's germline CDR1 is SGHNT and CDR2 YENEEA. CDR3 coding DNA: TGTGCCAGCAGCTTATTCAGGGGACTAGCGGGAGCAGAGGAGCAGTTCTTC. Translating gives CASSLFRGLAGAEEQFF.

The chain uses TRBV10-3 and TRBJ1-4, with D possibly TRBD1 on 5 matching bases. Germline CDR1 and CDR2: ENHRY and SYGVKD. V gave up 0 bases and J gave up 2 bases, with 7 bases separating them. The CDR3 has 15 residues. The DNA of the CDR3 is TGTGCCATCAGTGAGTCAGGGGCGACTAATGAAAAACTGTTTTTT. The encoded protein is CAISESGATNEKLFF.

This rearrangement joins TRBV29-1 to TRBJ2-7; the match to TRBD2 covers 10 bases. The germline V gene has CDR1 SQVTM and CDR2 ANQGSEA. Trimming cost V 5 bases and J 2 bases; bases outside gene matches: 3. This CDR3 has 13 residues. The CDR3 nucleotides read TGCAGCGTTATCCTAGCGGGGGCCTACGAGCAGTACTTC. It translates to CSVILAGAYEQYF.

The V gene is TRBV12-5, the J gene TRBJ1-3, with D unresolved. The CDR3 is 16 amino acids. V gave up 4 bases and J gave up 2 bases, with 15 bases separating them. Germline V gene lookup returns CDR1 LGHNT and CDR2 FRNRAP. The CDR3 region is CASGYGDYPPGNTIYF. For the CDR3, the DNA is TGTGCTAGTGGTTACGGGGATTACCCTCCTGGAAACACCATATATTTT.

The chain couples TRBV19 to TRBJ2-7; 7 bases align to TRBD2. This CDR3 is 16 amino acids long. Germline CDR1 reads LNHDA; CDR2 reads SQIVND (reference sequence). V was pared by 3 bases and J by 1 base, with 9 bases of the junction left unmatched. DNA of the CDR3: TGTGCCAGTAGTATGCGAGGGAGCGGGGCGTCCTACGAGCAGTACTTC. It encodes CASSMRGSGASYEQYF.

The chain uses TRBV11-2 and TRBJ2-7; D not resolved. The V end lost 2 bases, the J end lost 3 bases, and 5 bases lay between the germline ends. CDR3 length: 12 residues. Germline CDR1 reads SGHAT; CDR2 reads FQNNGV. The CDR3 nucleotides are TGTGCCAGCAGCTTAAGCGTCTACGAGCAGTACTTC. It yields the protein CASSLSVYEQYF.

CDR3 coding DNA: TGTGCCAGCAGAAGAGGGACTAGCGGAGGAGAGACCCAGTACTTC. It specifies CASRRGTSGGETQYF. The chain combines TRBV5-4 with TRBJ2-5; TRBD2 matches at 11 bases. CDR1 SGHNT and CDR2 YYREEE come from the germline V gene (reference sequence). The J segment lost 4 bases and the V segment lost 5 bases, leaving 7 bases of the junction unmatched. The CDR3 loop spans 15 amino acids.

The chain is built from TRBV28 and TRBJ2-7; 12 nucleotides line up with TRBD2. Germline V gene lookup returns CDR1 MDHEN and CDR2 SYDVKM. V gave up 3 bases and J gave up 4 bases; unmatched junction bases: 13. The CDR3 sequence is 18 residues long. The CDR3 coding sequence is TGTGCCAGCAGTTTTGGGACTAGCGGGCCTTGGGGCATATACGAGCAGTACTTC. This gives the protein CASSFGTSGPWGIYEQYF.

V is TRBV2 and J is TRBJ1-1; 7 positions agree with TRBD1. V dropped 6 bases and J dropped 1; count of bases not matched to a gene: 5. Looked up from germline, CDR1 is SNHLY and CDR2 is FYNNEI. This CDR3 has 14 residues. The CDR3 coding sequence is TGTGCCAGCAGGCTCACAGGGGAGAACACTGAAGCTTTCTTT. This encodes CASRLTGENTEAFF.

The DNA of the CDR3 is TGCGCCAGCAGCTTTCTGACAGGCCCCTGGGCTAGCGGGAGGGCGGACACCGGGGAGCTGTTTTTT. Residues: CASSFLTGPWASGRADTGELFF. The chain combines TRBV5-1 with TRBJ2-2, with TRBD2 matching 12 bases. This CDR3 comprises 22 residues. V was pared by 2 bases and J by 3 bases, with 20 bases of the junction left unmatched. CDR1 and CDR2 from the germline V gene are SGHRS and YFSETQ.

The rearrangement uses TRBV2 and TRBJ2-5, with TRBD1 as a possible D gene (5 bases). CDR3 length: 13 amino acids. Germline V gives CDR1 SNHLY, CDR2 FYNNEI. With 3 bases removed from V and 3 bases from J, the gap between germline ends came to 8 bases. CDR3 residues: CASSEGRKETQYF. In DNA form, the CDR3 reads TGTGCCAGCAGTGAGGGGCGTAAAGAGACCCAGTACTTC.